Listed below are T cell receptor beta chains from one sample, sequenced in a study of T cell changes during pregnancy in multiple sclerosis. TCRdb's copy holds only in-frame clones and misses some; the assay was immunoSEQ multiplex PCR. This table has tens of thousands of clones, approximately 90% appearing once. The source was peripheral blood, collected in the third trimester of pregnancy. The receptor set was obtained from a female donor with multiple sclerosis, enrolled in a pregnancy study. Each CDR3 is given with its conserved first and last residue. D genes are given only for firm matches. Clone size is stated in some rows and not others, as once, few, many or a class when expanded.

j_call	clone_size	d_call	v_call	cdr3_aa	cdr3_nt
TRBJ2-7	once	TRBD2	TRBV7-2	CASSLVGRGESDEQYF	TGTGCCAGCAGCTTAGTGGGGAGGGGAGAGTCTGACGAGCAGTACTTC
TRBJ2-2	NA	NA	TRBV5-1	CASGRGYRNTGELFF	TGCGCCAGCGGACGGGGGTACAGAAACACCGGGGAGCTGTTTTTT
TRBJ1-5	NA	NA	TRBV7-9	CASSLESKPQHF	TGTGCCAGCAGCTTAGAATCTAAGCCCCAGCATTTT
TRBJ1-1	NA	TRBD1	TRBV5-5	CASSLGTGGQNTEAFF	TGTGCCAGCAGCTTGGGGACAGGGGGTCAAAACACTGAAGCTTTCTTT
TRBJ2-3	once	NA	TRBV6-1	CASRPQTGFQDTQYF	TGTGCCAGCAGACCTCAGACGGGATTCCAAGATACGCAGTATTTT
TRBJ2-3	NA	NA	TRBV7-8	CASSAPDSFTDTQYF	TGTGCCAGCAGCGCCCCCGACAGCTTCACAGATACGCAGTATTTT
TRBJ2-1	NA	TRBD2	TRBV5-1	CASTNPPGGRVASGGNEQFF	TGCGCCAGCACTAACCCTCCCGGGGGGCGAGTGGCTAGCGGGGGCAATGAGCAGTTCTTC
TRBJ1-2	NA	TRBD1	TRBV5-4	CASSVPRGLGDGYTF	TGTGCCAGCAGCGTACCCAGGGGGCTGGGGGATGGCTACACCTTC
TRBJ2-1	NA	TRBD1	TRBV7-6	CASSLILGGWEQFF	TGTGCCAGCAGCCTAATTCTAGGGGGCTGGGAGCAGTTCTTC
TRBJ2-3	NA	TRBD2	TRBV19	CASSPPGGAGPQYF	TGTGCCAGTAGCCCTCCCGGGGGGGCGGGACCGCAGTATTTT
TRBJ2-5	once	TRBD1	TRBV2	CASSHNRQGETQYF	TGTGCCAGCAGTCACAATAGACAGGGAGAGACCCAGTACTTC
TRBJ1-1	NA	TRBD1	TRBV29-1	CSVRGGAVTEAFF	TGCAGCGTCAGAGGGGGCGCGGTCACTGAAGCTTTCTTT
TRBJ2-2	NA	TRBD1	TRBV5-1	CASSSGQGANGELFF	TGCGCCAGCAGCTCGGGGCAGGGGGCGAACGGGGAGCTGTTTTTT
TRBJ2-6	NA	NA	TRBV5-1	CASSRSSPGANVLTF	TGCGCCAGCAGCCGGAGTTCGCCTGGGGCCAACGTCCTGACTTTC
TRBJ1-3	NA	NA	TRBV2	CASLGDVWGAGNTIYF	TGTGCCAGCTTAGGGGACGTTTGGGGGGCTGGAAACACCATATATTTT
TRBJ1-2	NA	NA	TRBV7-9	CASSSGGKTMNYGYTF	TGTGCCAGCAGCTCGGGGGGGAAGACGATGAACTATGGCTACACCTTC
TRBJ1-2	NA	NA	TRBV30	CAWSVQVDYGYTF	TGTGCCTGGAGTGTACAGGTGGACTATGGCTACACCTTC
TRBJ1-2	once	TRBD1	TRBV13	CASGTPTGGYYGYTF	TGTGCCAGCGGAACTCCGACAGGGGGCTACTATGGCTACACCTTC